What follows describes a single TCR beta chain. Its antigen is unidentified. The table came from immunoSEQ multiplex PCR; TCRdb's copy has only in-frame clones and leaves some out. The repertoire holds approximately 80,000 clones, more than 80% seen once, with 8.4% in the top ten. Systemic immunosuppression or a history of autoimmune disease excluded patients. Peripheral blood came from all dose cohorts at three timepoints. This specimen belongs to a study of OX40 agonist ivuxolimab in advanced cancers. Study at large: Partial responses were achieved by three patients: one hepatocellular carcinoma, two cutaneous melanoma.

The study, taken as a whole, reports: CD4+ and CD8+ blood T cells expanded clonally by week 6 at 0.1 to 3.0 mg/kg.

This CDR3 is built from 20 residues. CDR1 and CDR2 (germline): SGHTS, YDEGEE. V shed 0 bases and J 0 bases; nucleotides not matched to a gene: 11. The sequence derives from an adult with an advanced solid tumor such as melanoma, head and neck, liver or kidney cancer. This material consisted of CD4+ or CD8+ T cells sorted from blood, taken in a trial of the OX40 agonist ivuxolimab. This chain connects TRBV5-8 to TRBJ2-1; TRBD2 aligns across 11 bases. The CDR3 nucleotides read TGTGCCAGCAGCTTGGGTGCTAGCGGGAGGAAGGGGTACTCCTACAATGAGCAGTTCTTC. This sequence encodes CASSLGASGRKGYSYNEQFF.